This T cell receptor beta chain was identified in a study of cytomegalovirus exposure and HLA in healthy donors. Findings and caveats of the study: An analysis done earlier found most TCR beta V segments productive about 87% or about 30% of the time.

The PCR had 60 Vbeta and 13 Jbeta primers. Assay: immunoSEQ multiplex PCR; the TCRdb copy retains only in-frame clones and omits some. The table includes 14,000 or so clones, less than 75% detected once. Notes on this clone: Its antigen is still unknown.

The sequenced sample consisted of PBMCs. The clonotype was recovered from a woman aged 50 to 60 in good health and CMV-seropositive.

The CDR3 DNA reads TGTGCCAGCGCCCCGGAAGCGGGGTCTGATTACGAGCAGTACTTC. It codes for CASAPEAGSDYEQYF. V and J are TRBV7-2 and TRBJ2-7; TRBD2 matches 7 bases. Germline V lookup: CDR1 SGHTA, CDR2 FQGNSA. Losses at the gene ends were 8 bases for V and 4 bases for J; bases not matched to a gene: 14. The CDR3 runs to 15 residues.